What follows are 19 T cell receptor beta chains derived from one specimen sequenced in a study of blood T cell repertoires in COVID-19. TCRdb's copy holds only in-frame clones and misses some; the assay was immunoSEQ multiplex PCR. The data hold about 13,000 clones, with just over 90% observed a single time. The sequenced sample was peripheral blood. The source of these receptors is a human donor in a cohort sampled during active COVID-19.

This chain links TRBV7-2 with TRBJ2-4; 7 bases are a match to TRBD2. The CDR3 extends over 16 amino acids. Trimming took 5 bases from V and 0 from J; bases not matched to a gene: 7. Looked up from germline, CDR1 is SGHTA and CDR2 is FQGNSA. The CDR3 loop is CASSTQGGLAKNIQYF. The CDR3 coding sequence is TGTGCCAGCAGCACCCAGGGAGGGCTAGCCAAAAACATTCAGTACTTC.

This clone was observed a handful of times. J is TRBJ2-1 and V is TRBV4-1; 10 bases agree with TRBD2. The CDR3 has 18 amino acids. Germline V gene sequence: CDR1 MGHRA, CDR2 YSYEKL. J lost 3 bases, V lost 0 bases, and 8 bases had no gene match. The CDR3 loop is CASSQDLRLAGVYNEQFF. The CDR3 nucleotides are TGCGCCAGCAGCCAAGATCTTAGACTAGCGGGCGTCTACAATGAGCAGTTCTTC.

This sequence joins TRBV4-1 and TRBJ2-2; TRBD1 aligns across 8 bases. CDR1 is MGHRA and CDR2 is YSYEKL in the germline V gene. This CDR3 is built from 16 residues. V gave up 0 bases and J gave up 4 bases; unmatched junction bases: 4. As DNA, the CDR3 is TGCGCCAGCAGCCAAGAACAGGGGGAGAGCACCGGGGAGCTGTTTTTT. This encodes CASSQEQGESTGELFF.

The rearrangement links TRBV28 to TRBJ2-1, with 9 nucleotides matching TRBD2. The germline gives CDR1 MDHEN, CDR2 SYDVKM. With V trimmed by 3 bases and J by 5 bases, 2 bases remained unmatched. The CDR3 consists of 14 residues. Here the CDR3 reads CASSFAGGNNEQFF. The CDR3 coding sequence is TGTGCCAGCAGTTTTGCGGGGGGGAACAATGAGCAGTTCTTC.

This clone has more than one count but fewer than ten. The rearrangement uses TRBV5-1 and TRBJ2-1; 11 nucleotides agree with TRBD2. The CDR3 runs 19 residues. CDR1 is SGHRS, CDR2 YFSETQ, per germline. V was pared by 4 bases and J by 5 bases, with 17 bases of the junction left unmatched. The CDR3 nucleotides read TGCGCCAGCAGCCCAATTGGACTAGCGGGCGCAATAGGGCACAATGAGCAGTTCTTC. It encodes CASSPIGLAGAIGHNEQFF.

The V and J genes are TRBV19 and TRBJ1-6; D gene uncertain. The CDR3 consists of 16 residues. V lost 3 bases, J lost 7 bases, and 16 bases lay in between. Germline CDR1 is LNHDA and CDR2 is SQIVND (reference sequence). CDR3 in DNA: TGTGCCAGTAGTATCGCGACGAGAGCGAGAAATTCACCCCTCCACTTT. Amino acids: CASSIATRARNSPLHF.

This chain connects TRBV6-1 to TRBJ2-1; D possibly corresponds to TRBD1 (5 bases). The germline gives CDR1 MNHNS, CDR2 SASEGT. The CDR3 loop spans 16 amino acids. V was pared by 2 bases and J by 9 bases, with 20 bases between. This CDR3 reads CASSEKGRPLYREQFF. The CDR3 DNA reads TGTGCCAGCAGTGAAAAGGGGCGTCCTCTGTACCGTGAGCAGTTCTTC.

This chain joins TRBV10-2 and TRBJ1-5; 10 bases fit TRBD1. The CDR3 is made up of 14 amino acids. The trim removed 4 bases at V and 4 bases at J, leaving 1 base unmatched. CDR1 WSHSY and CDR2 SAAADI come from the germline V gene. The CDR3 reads CASSGTGGNQPQHF. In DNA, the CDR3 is TGCGCCAGCAGTGGGACAGGGGGGAATCAGCCCCAGCATTTT.

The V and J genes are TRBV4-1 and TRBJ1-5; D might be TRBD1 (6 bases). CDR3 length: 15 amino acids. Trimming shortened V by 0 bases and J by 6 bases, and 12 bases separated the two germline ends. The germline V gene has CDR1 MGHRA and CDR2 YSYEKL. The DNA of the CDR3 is TGCGCCAGCAGCCAAGATCAGAGGACAGCTCAGCCCCAGCATTTT. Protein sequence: CASSQDQRTAQPQHF.

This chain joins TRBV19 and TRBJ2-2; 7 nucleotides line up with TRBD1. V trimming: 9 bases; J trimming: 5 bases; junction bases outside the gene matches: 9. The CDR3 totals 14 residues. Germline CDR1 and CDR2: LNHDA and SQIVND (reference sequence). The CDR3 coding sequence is TGTGCCAGCCGACGACAGGGATGGACCGGGGAGCTGTTTTTT. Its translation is CASRRQGWTGELFF.

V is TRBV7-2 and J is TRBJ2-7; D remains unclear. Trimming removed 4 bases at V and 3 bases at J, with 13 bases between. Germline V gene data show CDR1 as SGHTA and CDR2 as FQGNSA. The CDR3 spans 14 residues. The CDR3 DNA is TGTGCCAGCAGCTCCACCCGCGATGTCTACGAGCAGTACTTC. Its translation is CASSSTRDVYEQYF.

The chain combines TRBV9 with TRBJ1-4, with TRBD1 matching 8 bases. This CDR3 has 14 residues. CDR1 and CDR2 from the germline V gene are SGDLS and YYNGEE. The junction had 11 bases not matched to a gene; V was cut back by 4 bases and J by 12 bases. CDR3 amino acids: CASSTRPTGVQLFF. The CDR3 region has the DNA TGTGCCAGCAGCACACGACCGACAGGGGTGCAACTGTTTTTT.

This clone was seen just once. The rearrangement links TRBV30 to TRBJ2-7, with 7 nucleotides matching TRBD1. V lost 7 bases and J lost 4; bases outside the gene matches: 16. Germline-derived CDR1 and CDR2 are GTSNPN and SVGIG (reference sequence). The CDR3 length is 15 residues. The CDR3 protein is CAYSPKQGMTYEQYF. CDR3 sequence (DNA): TGTGCCTATTCCCCAAAACAGGGGATGACTTACGAGCAGTACTTC.

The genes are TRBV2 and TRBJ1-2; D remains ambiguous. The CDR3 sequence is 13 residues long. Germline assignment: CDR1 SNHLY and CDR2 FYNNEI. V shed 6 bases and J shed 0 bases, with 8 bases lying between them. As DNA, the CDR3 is TGTGCCAGCAGCGCGACATCTAACTATGGCTACACCTTC. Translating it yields CASSATSNYGYTF. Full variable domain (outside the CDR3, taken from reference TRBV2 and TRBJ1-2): EPEVTQTPSHQVTQMGQEVILRCVPISNHLYFYWYRQILGQKVEFLVSFYNNEISEKSEIFDDQFSVERPDGSNFTLKIRSTKLEDSAMYFCASSATSNYGYTFGSGTRLTVV.

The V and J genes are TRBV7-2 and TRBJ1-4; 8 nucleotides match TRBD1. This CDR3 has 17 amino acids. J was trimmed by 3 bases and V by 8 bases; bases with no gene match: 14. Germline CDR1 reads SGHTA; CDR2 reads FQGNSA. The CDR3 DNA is TGTGCCAGCGGCAAAGGGGGGGCAGGGGGCTCTAATGAAAAACTGTTTTTT. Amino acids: CASGKGGAGGSNEKLFF.

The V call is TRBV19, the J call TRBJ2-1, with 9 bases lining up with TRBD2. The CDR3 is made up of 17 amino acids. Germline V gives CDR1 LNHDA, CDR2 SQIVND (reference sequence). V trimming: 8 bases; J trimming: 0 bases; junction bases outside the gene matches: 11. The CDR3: CASCDSGSWNSYNEQFF. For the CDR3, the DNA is TGTGCCAGTTGCGATAGCGGGAGCTGGAACTCCTACAATGAGCAGTTCTTC.

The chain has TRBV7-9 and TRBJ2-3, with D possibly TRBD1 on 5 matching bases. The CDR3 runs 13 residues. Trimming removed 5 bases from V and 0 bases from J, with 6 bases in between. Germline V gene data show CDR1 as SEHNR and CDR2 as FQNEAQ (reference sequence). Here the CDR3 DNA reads TGTGCCAGCAGCGACAGAAGCACAGATACGCAGTATTTT. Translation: CASSDRSTDTQYF.

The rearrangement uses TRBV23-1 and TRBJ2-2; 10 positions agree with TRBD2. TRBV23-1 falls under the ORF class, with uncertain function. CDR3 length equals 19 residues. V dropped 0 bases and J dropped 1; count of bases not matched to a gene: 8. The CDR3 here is CASSQSSLAGDWNTGELFF. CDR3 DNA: TGCGCCAGCAGTCAATCCTCGCTAGCGGGAGATTGGAACACCGGGGAGCTGTTTTTT.

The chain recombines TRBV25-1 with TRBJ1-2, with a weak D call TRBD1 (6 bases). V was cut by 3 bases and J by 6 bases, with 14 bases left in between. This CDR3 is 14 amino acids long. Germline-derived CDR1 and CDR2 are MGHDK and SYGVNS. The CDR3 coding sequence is TGTGCCAGCAGTGAGACCCGGACAGTCGATGGCTACACCTTC. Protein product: CASSETRTVDGYTF.